This T cell receptor beta chain was recorded in a study of CD8 T cells in ankylosing spondylitis. The study's findings and limits: Some motif variants were previously reported in reactive arthritis synovial fluid and blood. According to the report, clones linked to the disease were significantly enriched in matched synovial fluid samples taken from ankylosing spondylitis patients. CD8+ by phenotype, disease-linked clones were relatively rare in peripheral blood.

Trimming pared 4 bases from V and 1 base from J, leaving 13 bases between. The CDR3 spans 15 residues. CDR1 is SGHVS, CDR2 FNYEAQ, per germline. It was by quantitative 5'-RACE with molecular barcodes that TCR beta libraries were made. A single record per CDR3 protein comes from TCRdb applying MiXCR to the 5' RACE reads. The sample lists 150,000 to 200,000 distinct CDR3 sequences; roughly 13% were seen once. Turning to this clonotype: The antigen remains undetermined.

This clonotype originated in a female donor with ankylosing spondylitis or in good health (not recorded which). The specimen was blood, either unsorted or a sorted T cell fraction (not recorded which). The rearrangement links TRBV7-6 to TRBJ2-5; D may match TRBD1 or TRBD2 (5 bases each). CDR3: CASSSIRGTQETQYF. In DNA form, the CDR3 reads TGTGCCAGCAGCTCCATCCGGGGCACCCAAGAGACCCAGTACTTC.